The 25 T cell receptor beta chains in this list originate from one sample, sequenced in a study of cytomegalovirus exposure and HLA in healthy donors. Primers for the PCR totalled 60 Vbeta and 13 Jbeta. The method was immunoSEQ multiplex PCR; TCRdb's version includes in-frame clones alone and lacks a portion of them. The sample yields 150,000 to 200,000 clones, approximately 78% seen once. Sequencing was carried out using PBMCs. These receptors were obtained from a woman aged 25 to 39 in good health and CMV-seropositive.

The chain employs TRBV5-1 and TRBJ1-2; a weak D match, TRBD1 (5 bases). V lost 4 bases and J 3 bases, leaving 19 bases between the germline ends. The CDR3 spans 16 residues. CDR1 is SGHRS, CDR2 YFSETQ, per germline. This CDR3 reads CASSPAGGGYDYGYTF. CDR3 sequence (DNA): TGCGCCAGCAGCCCGGCCGGGGGAGGGTACGACTATGGCTACACCTTC.

The chain employs TRBV6-5 and TRBJ2-6; 9 positions match TRBD1. With 1 base clipped from V and 13 bases from J, the junction kept 2 bases outside the gene matches. Germline assignment: CDR1 MNHEY and CDR2 SVGAGI. This CDR3 comprises 13 residues. CDR3 protein: CASSYWGQGVLTF. The DNA of the CDR3 is TGTGCCAGCAGTTACTGGGGACAGGGTGTCCTGACTTTC.

The chain uses TRBV9 and TRBJ1-3, with D maybe TRBD1 (5 bases). Trimming removed 1 base at V and 0 bases at J, with 8 bases between. Per the germline V gene, CDR1 is SGDLS and CDR2 is YYNGEE. This CDR3 region has 15 residues. The CDR3 region is CASSVLGLSGNTIYF. CDR3 DNA: TGTGCCAGCAGCGTATTGGGGCTCTCTGGAAACACCATATATTTT.

V gene TRBV25-1 combines with J gene TRBJ2-7, with D perhaps matching TRBD1 (5 bases). The CDR3 contains 11 residues. The germline CDR1 and CDR2 sequences are MGHDK and SYGVNS. Trimming left V 6 bases short and J 7 bases short, with 10 bases between. The CDR3 protein is CASSHDREQYF. The DNA for the CDR3 is TGTGCCAGCAGCCACGACAGAGAGCAGTACTTC.

This clone showed up just once. The DNA is omitted, as the CDR3 cannot be located on it reliably, and the CDR3 follows TCRdb's listing. The CDR3 is CASSFSLDRFNTEAFF. The chain carries TRBV5-1 and TRBJ1-1; the D call TRBD1 from the table was never checked on the DNA. The germline gives CDR1 SGHRS, CDR2 YFSETQ. A total of 16 residues make up the CDR3, ends included.

The chain carries TRBV18 and TRBJ2-7; 10 bases map to TRBD1. V dropped 0 bases and J dropped 4; count of bases not matched to a gene: 6. This CDR3 contains 16 residues. From germline, CDR1 is KGHSH and CDR2 LQKENI. The CDR3 DNA follows: TGTGCCAGCTCACCACCATCGGGACAGGGGTGGTACGAGCAGTACTTC. It specifies CASSPPSGQGWYEQYF.

The rearrangement uses TRBV28 and TRBJ1-1; D remains ambiguous. Trimming took 6 bases from V and 7 from J, leaving 12 bases between them. CDR3 length: 12 amino acids. The germline V gene encodes CDR1 MDHEN and CDR2 SYDVKM. CDR3 protein: CASSIYPGEAFF. The CDR3 DNA reads as TGTGCCAGCAGCATCTACCCAGGTGAAGCTTTCTTT.

The chain couples TRBV7-3 to TRBJ2-2, with D unclear. Germline CDR1 reads SGHTA; CDR2 reads FQGTGA. Trimming cost V 3 bases and J 8 bases, with 10 bases left between them. CDR3 length: 13 amino acids. In DNA, the CDR3 is TGTGCCAGCAGCTTTACCGAGACAGGGGAGCTGTTTTTT. This translates into CASSFTETGELFF.

The chain is built from TRBV9 and TRBJ1-2; TRBD1 agrees at 9 bases. CDR1 and CDR2 from the germline V gene are SGDLS and YYNGEE. The CDR3 is 18 amino acids. J was trimmed by 1 base and V by 3 bases; bases with no gene match: 13. The CDR3, as DNA: TGTGCCAGCAGCGGACTAAGGGACAGGGAAGGAGGTAACTATGGCTACACCTTC. It codes for CASSGLRDREGGNYGYTF.

This rearrangement joins TRBV19 to TRBJ1-1; maybe TRBD1 (6 bases). CDR1 LNHDA and CDR2 SQIVND come from the germline V gene (reference sequence). This CDR3 has 16 amino acids. Deletions cut 3 bases from V and 0 bases from J, with 14 bases between. This CDR3 is CASSMIAGVMNTEAFF. CDR3 coding DNA: TGTGCCAGTAGTATGATCGCAGGGGTCATGAACACTGAAGCTTTCTTT.

The chain recombines TRBV4-1 with TRBJ1-5, with D tentatively TRBD1 (5 bases). This CDR3 is built from 11 residues. The germline CDR1 and CDR2 sequences are MGHRA and YSYEKL. V lost 1 base to trimming and J lost 12 bases, with 7 bases between them. The CDR3 DNA sequence: TGCGCCAGCAGCCAAGGGGGGGTCCAGCATTTT. Protein: CASSQGGVQHF.

This clone was seen a single time. In DNA form, the CDR3 reads TGTGCCAGCAGCTTAGCCATCGGGGGACAGGGTCCTTTCTTT. Protein: CASSLAIGGQGPFF. The chain couples TRBV7-6 to TRBJ1-1, with 9 bases fitting TRBD1. Germline CDR1 and CDR2: SGHVS and FNYEAQ. The CDR3 is 14 residues long. V gave up 0 bases and J gave up 12 bases; unmatched junction bases: 8. The whole variable domain, remainder taken from reference TRBV7-6 and TRBJ1-1, is GAGVSQSPRYKVTKRGQDVALRCDPISGHVSLYWYRQALGQGPEFLTYFNYEAQQDKSGLPNDRFSAERPEGSISTLTIQRTEQRDSAMYRCASSLAIGGQGPFFGQGTRLTVV.

The chain recombines TRBV7-9 with TRBJ1-4; 7 bases match TRBD1. Unmatched junction bases numbered 8, after V lost 5 bases and J lost 8 bases. Germline CDR1 SEHNR, CDR2 FQNEAQ (reference sequence). This CDR3 spans 14 amino acids. The CDR3 loop reads CASSPPGGSEKLFF. The CDR3 nucleotides read TGTGCCAGCAGCCCCCCAGGGGGTTCGGAAAAACTGTTTTTT.

This clone has a handful of counts. This rearrangement joins TRBV6-5 to TRBJ1-6; 9 nucleotides align to TRBD1. V lost 5 bases, J lost 9 bases, and 8 bases stayed unmatched. This CDR3 has 15 residues. Germline V gene data show CDR1 as MNHEY and CDR2 as SVGAGI. CDR3 region: CASSRPGQGGSPLHF. In DNA, the CDR3 is TGTGCCAGCAGTCGACCGGGACAGGGAGGTTCACCCCTCCACTTT.

The CDR3 reads CASRQDRGPGYTF. CDR3 DNA: TGTGCCAGCAGACAAGACAGGGGGCCAGGCTACACCTTC. The chain joins TRBV7-3 to TRBJ1-2, with 10 bases that match TRBD1. Germline V gene lookup returns CDR1 SGHTA and CDR2 FQGTGA. CDR3 length: 13 amino acids. The V and J ends lost 6 bases and 8 bases, in that order; junction bases with no gene match: 6.

The chain recombines TRBV7-9 with TRBJ2-3, with a tentative D call TRBD1 (6 bases). Trimming removed 5 bases from V and 4 bases from J, with 13 bases in between. In germline, CDR1 is SEHNR, CDR2 FQNEAQ (reference sequence). This CDR3 comprises 14 residues. CDR3 nucleotide sequence: TGTGCCAGCAGCGTACAGGGTTGGGCAGATACGCAGTATTTT. Translated, it gives CASSVQGWADTQYF.

The V call is TRBV15, the J call TRBJ1-1; 8 nucleotides align to TRBD1. This CDR3 region has 17 residues. The V and J ends lost 7 bases and 4 bases, in that order; junction bases with no gene match: 17. Germline V gene sequence: CDR1 LNHNV, CDR2 YYDKDF (reference sequence). The CDR3 protein is CATTLGQGGIGSTEAFF. The DNA for the CDR3 is TGTGCCACCACCCTAGGACAGGGAGGGATAGGGAGCACTGAAGCTTTCTTT. The full variable domain, rest sourced from reference TRBV15 and TRBJ1-1, is DAMVIQNPRYQVTQFGKPVTLSCSQTLNHNVMYWYQQKSSQAPKLLFHYYDKDFNNEADTPDNFQSRRPNTSFCFLDIRSPGLGDTAMYLCATTLGQGGIGSTEAFFGQGTRLTVV.

The genes are TRBV5-4 and TRBJ2-3, with D unclear. Trimming took off 2 bases at V and 4 bases at J, with 11 bases between the two ends. CDR3 length: 14 residues. CDR1 SGHNT and CDR2 YYREEE come from the germline V gene (reference sequence). CDR3 sequence: CASSLSRSSDTQYF. The DNA for the CDR3 is TGTGCCAGCAGCTTATCCCGGAGTTCAGATACGCAGTATTTT.

V gene TRBV5-4 combines with J gene TRBJ1-4; D is ambiguous. This CDR3 is built from 11 residues. CDR1 and CDR2 (germline): SGHNT, YYREEE (reference sequence). V dropped 4 bases and J dropped 6 bases, with 4 bases sitting between them. Here the CDR3 DNA reads TGTGCCAGCAGCCGGGATGAAAAACTGTTTTTT. Translated: CASSRDEKLFF.

The chain employs TRBV7-3 and TRBJ1-1; TRBD1 might be the D (6 bases). V was cut by 4 bases and J by 3 bases, with 9 bases left in between. Germline values: CDR1 SGHTA, CDR2 FQGTGA. CDR3 size: 13 residues. This CDR3 reads CASSSGQYTEAFF. The CDR3 DNA sequence: TGTGCCAGCAGCTCCGGACAGTACACTGAAGCTTTCTTT.

J is TRBJ1-4 and V is TRBV9, with TRBD1 matching 8 bases. Germline V gene lookup returns CDR1 SGDLS and CDR2 YYNGEE. The CDR3 has 15 amino acids. The junction had 6 bases not matched to a gene; V was cut back by 4 bases and J by 4 bases. The CDR3 region is CASSLTGGVNEKLFF. In DNA form, the CDR3 reads TGTGCCAGCAGCCTAACAGGGGGGGTTAATGAAAAACTGTTTTTT.

In its sample, this clone was seen once. The rearrangement links TRBV18 to TRBJ1-1; TRBD1 might be the D (5 bases). CDR3 length equals 13 residues. Trimming shortened V by 5 bases and J by 2 bases, and 9 bases separated the two germline ends. Germline CDR1 KGHSH, CDR2 LQKENI. CDR3 sequence reads: CASSIQENTEAFF. In DNA form, the CDR3 reads TGTGCCAGCTCAATACAGGAAAACACTGAAGCTTTCTTT. The whole variable domain, filled in from reference TRBV18 and TRBJ1-1, reads NAGVMQNPRHLVRRRGQEARLRCSPMKGHSHVYWYRQLPEEGLKFMVYLQKENIIDESGMPKERFSAEFPKEGPSILRIQQVVRGDSAAYFCASSIQENTEAFFGQGTRLTVV.

The chain links TRBV7-2 to TRBJ1-1, with a weak D call TRBD1 (6 bases). The ends were cut back, 5 bases at V and 7 bases at J, with 20 bases in the middle. This CDR3 region has 15 residues. Germline loops: CDR1 SGHTA, CDR2 FQGNSA. The CDR3, as DNA: TGTGCCAGCAGCACCTATCAGGGGTCCGGAGGTGAAGCTTTCTTT. Encoded protein: CASSTYQGSGGEAFF.

The V gene is TRBV28, the J gene TRBJ1-2; perhaps TRBD1 as D (5 bases). There are 12 residues in the CDR3. V was clipped by 7 bases and J by 8 bases, with 14 bases between them. Germline lookup yields CDR1 MDHEN and CDR2 SYDVKM. In DNA, the CDR3 is TGTGCCAGCATCTTACCAGGGAAGGGCTACACCTTC. It codes for CASILPGKGYTF.

This rearrangement joins TRBV2 to TRBJ1-2; TRBD1 is a possible D gene (6 bases). The germline gives CDR1 SNHLY, CDR2 FYNNEI. The germline V and J ends were trimmed by 6 bases and 8 bases, with 10 bases remaining between them. This CDR3 comprises 11 residues. CDR3: CASSSGVGYTF. DNA of the CDR3: TGTGCCAGCAGCTCAGGGGTAGGCTACACCTTC.